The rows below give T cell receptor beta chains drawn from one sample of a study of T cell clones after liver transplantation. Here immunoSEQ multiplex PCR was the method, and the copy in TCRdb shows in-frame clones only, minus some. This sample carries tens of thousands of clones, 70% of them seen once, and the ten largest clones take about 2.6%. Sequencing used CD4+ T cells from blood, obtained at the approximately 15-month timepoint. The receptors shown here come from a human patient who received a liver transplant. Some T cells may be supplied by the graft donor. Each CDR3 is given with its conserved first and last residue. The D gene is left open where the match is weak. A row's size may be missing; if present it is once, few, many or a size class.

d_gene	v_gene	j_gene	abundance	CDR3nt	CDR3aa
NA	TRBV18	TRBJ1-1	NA	TGTGCCAGCTCACTCCAAAGTGGGATTGAAGCTTTCTTT	CASSLQSGIEAFF
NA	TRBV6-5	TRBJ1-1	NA	TGTGCCAGCAGTTACAATCGGGACACTGAAGCTTTCTTT	CASSYNRDTEAFF
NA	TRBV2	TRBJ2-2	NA	TGTGCCAGCAGAAGGCCGAACACCGGGGAGCTGTTTTTT	CASRRPNTGELFF
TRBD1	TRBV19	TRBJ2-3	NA	TGTGCCAGTAGTACAAACAGGGGTAATACGCAGTATTTT	CASSTNRGNTQYF
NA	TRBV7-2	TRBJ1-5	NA	TGTGCCAGCAGCTTAAAGGGGGGCAGCCATTATAGCAATCAGCCCCAGCATTTT	CASSLKGGSHYSNQPQHF
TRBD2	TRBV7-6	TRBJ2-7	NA	TGTGCCAGCAGCTTAACTAGCGGGGGACTTACGACGGAGCAGTACTTC	CASSLTSGGLTTEQYF
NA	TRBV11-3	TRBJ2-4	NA	TGTGCCAGCAGCCCCCCGGGCGACATTCAGTACTTC	CASSPPGDIQYF
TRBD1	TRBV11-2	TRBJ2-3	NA	TGTGCCAGCAGCCTTCACAGGGGGCTGGGCACAGATACGCAGTATTTT	CASSLHRGLGTDTQYF
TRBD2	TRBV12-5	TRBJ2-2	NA	TGTGCTAGTGGTTTGGTACACGCGGGGGCCGGGGAGCTGTTTTTT	CASGLVHAGAGELFF
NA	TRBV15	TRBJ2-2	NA	TGTGCCACCAGCAGAGATCCCCCCGGGGAGCTGTTTTTT	CATSRDPPGELFF
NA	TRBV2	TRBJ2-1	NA	TGTGCCAGCAGCAGAGCGAGGGGCGGAAAGTTGAATGAGCAGTTCTTC	CASSRARGGKLNEQFF
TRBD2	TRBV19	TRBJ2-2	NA	TGTGCCAGTAGTATGGTTGGACTAGCGGGGATAAACACCGGGGAGCTGTTTTTT	CASSMVGLAGINTGELFF
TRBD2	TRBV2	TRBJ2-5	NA	TGTGCCAGCGGGGGGGGAGCGGGACAAGAGACCCAGTACTTC	CASGGGAGQETQYF
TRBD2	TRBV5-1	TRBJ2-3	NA	TGCGCCAGCAGCTCGGCCGGGACTAGCGGGACGCAGTATTTT	CASSSAGTSGTQYF
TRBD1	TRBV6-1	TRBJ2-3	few	TGTGCCAGCAGTGAGACCGGGACAGGGTTTCCCCCCGGGGATACGCAGTATTTT	CASSETGTGFPPGDTQYF
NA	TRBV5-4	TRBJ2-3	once	TGTGCCAGCAGCTTGGGTCGGCCCCGGGATACGCAGTATTTT	CASSLGRPRDTQYF
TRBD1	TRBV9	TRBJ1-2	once	TGTGCCAGCACGAGGACAGGGGTTGGCTACACCTTC	CASTRTGVGYTF
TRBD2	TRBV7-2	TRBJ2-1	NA	TGTGCCAGCAGCTTAGCCGGACTAGCGCTAAACAATGAGCAGTTCTTC	CASSLAGLALNNEQFF
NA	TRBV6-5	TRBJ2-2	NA	TGTGCCAGCAACAGGGAAGGAAAGACCGGGGAGCTGTTTTTT	CASNREGKTGELFF
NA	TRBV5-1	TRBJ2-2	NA	TGCGCCAGCAGCCAAATGAGCAAGGTTACCGGGGAGCTGTTTTTT	CASSQMSKVTGELFF
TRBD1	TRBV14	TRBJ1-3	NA	TGTGCCAGCAGCCAAGATCAGGGGGCTCTCCGGAGAAACACCATATATTTT	CASSQDQGALRRNTIYF
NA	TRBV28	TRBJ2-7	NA	TGTGCCAGCAGCCCTACAGATATTTACGAGCAGTACTTC	CASSPTDIYEQYF
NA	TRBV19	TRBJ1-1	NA	TGTGCCAGTAGTATAGATTTAGGGGATCGCACTGAAGCTTTCTTT	CASSIDLGDRTEAFF
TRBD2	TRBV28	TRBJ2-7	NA	TGTGCCAGCAGCTTCGGACTAGCGGGGCTCTCCTACGAGCAGTACTTC	CASSFGLAGLSYEQYF
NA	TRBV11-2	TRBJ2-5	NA	TGTGCCAGCAGCTTTGGGCAACAAGAGACCCAGTACTTC	CASSFGQQETQYF
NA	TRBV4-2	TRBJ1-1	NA	TGTGCCAGCAGCCAAGGGGTTATTTATTCGGGCAGGGCCACTGAAGCTTTCTTT	CASSQGVIYSGRATEAFF
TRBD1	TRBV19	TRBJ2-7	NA	TGTGCCAGTAGTATAGGGGGACAGTCCTACGAGCAGTACTTC	CASSIGGQSYEQYF
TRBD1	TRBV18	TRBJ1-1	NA	TGTGCCAGCTCACCCCCTCAGTTGTCAGGGGGCACTGAAGCTTTCTTT	CASSPPQLSGGTEAFF
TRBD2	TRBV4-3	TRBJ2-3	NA	TGCGCCAGCAGCCAAGTATCTAGCGGGGGCCCAGATACGCAGTATTTT	CASSQVSSGGPDTQYF
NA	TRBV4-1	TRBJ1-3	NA	TGCGCCAGCAGCAAATCCGAGGGCACAGGGATGAAGAACACCATATATTTT	CASSKSEGTGMKNTIYF
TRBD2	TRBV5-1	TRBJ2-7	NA	TGCGCCAGCAGCTTAGCGGGGGCGTCCTACGAGCAGTACTTC	CASSLAGASYEQYF
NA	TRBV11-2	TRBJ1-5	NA	TGTGCCAGCCGGACCGTAGACACACATTCGCCAAGCAATCAGCCCCAGCATTTT	CASRTVDTHSPSNQPQHF
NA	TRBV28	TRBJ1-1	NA	TGTGCCAGCATACCGCTGGACACCCACACTGAAGCTTTCTTT	CASIPLDTHTEAFF
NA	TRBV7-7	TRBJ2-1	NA	TGTGCTAGCAGCCAAACGGTTAGCGATGAGCAGTTCTTC	CASSQTVSDEQFF
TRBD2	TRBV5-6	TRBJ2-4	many	TGTGCCAGCAGCTCGCGGACTAGCGGTAAAAACATTCAGTACTTC	CASSSRTSGKNIQYF
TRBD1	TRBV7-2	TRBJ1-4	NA	TGTGCCAGCAGCCTGGACAGGGCGGAAAAACTGTTTTTT	CASSLDRAEKLFF
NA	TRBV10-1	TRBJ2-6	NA	TGCGCCAGCAGTATCTTAATCGCACAAAGTCGGGCCAACGTCCTGACTTTC	CASSILIAQSRANVLTF
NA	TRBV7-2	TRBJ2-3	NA	TGCCCACCTCGGGTGGACGACGCAGATACGCAGTATTTT	CPPRVDDADTQYF
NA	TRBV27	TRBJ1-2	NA	TGTGCCAGCAGTTTATCAGGAGGATATGGCTACACCTTC	CASSLSGGYGYTF
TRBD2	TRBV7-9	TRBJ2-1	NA	TGTGCCAGCAGCTTAGAACTAGCGGGAGAGGGTGAGCAGTTCTTC	CASSLELAGEGEQFF
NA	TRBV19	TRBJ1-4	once	TGTGCCAGTAGTATGGCGGACGGCGCCTTGGGAAAACTGTTTTTT	CASSMADGALGKLFF
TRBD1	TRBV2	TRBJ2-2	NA	TGTGCCAGCAGGGAACAGGGGGCGGACACCGGGGAGCTGTTTTTT	CASREQGADTGELFF
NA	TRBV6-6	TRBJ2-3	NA	TGTGCCAGCAGTTACGTTGGAGATTCAGATACGCAGTATTTT	CASSYVGDSDTQYF
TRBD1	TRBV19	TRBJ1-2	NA	TGTGCCAGTAGTCAGGACAGGCGTCCGTATGGCTACACCTTC	CASSQDRRPYGYTF
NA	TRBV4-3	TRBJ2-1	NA	TGCGCCAGCAGCCAAGAGATGGGAAGGGAGCAGTTCTTC	CASSQEMGREQFF
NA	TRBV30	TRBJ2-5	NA	TGTGCCTGGACTTTCTCTGAGACCCAGTACTTC	CAWTFSETQYF
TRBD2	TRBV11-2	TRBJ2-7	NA	TGTGCCAGCAGCTTGGGACTAGGCGACGAGCAGTACTTC	CASSLGLGDEQYF
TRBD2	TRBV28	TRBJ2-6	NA	TGTGCCAGCAGTCCAAGGTGGGGGGGCTCTGGGGCCAACGTCCTGACTTTC	CASSPRWGGSGANVLTF
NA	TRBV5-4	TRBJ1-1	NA	TGTGCCAGCAGCCCCCGTGGGGGGGCCAATCACCCCCTTGAAGCTTTCTTT	CASSPRGGANHPLEAFF
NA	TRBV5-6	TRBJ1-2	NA	TGTGCCAGCAGCTCTCTGGGGGAGGGAGGATATGGCTACACCTTC	CASSSLGEGGYGYTF
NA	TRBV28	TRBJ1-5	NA	TGTGCCACCGCCCCCCCCACGGGGGCGATGCAGCCCCAGCATTTT	CATAPPTGAMQPQHF
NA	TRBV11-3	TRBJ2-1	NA	TGTGCCAGCAGCTTTGAACAGGGAGCCTCTCCCTCCTACAATGAGCAGTTCTTC	CASSFEQGASPSYNEQFF
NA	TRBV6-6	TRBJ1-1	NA	TGTGCCAGCAGCCACTCCGGATCCACGGGTGAAGCTTTCTTT	CASSHSGSTGEAFF